The 19 T cell receptor beta chains below were found in one sample sequenced in a study of early T cells in non-severe SARS-CoV-2 infection. TCRdb fed the 5' RACE reads into MiXCR, producing one record per CDR3 protein. The sample includes around 83,000 distinct CDR3 sequences, about 9.4% of them seen just once. Sequenced here: whole blood, sampled at baseline. Receptors originate from an adult who was a healthcare worker with PCR-confirmed SARS-CoV-2 infection or an uninfected control (not recorded which).

This clonotype was recorded many times. CDR3 residues: CASSLDYWTSISYEQYF. In DNA, the CDR3 is TGCGCCAGCAGCTTGGACTATTGGACTAGTATAAGTTACGAGCAGTACTTC. The rearrangement uses TRBV5-1 and TRBJ2-7; the match to TRBD2 covers 7 bases. CDR3 size: 17 residues. CDR1 and CDR2 from the germline V gene are SGHRS and YFSETQ. Losses at the gene ends were 0 bases for V and 4 bases for J; bases not matched to a gene: 13.

This clonotype was seen at least ten times. Sequence at one end of the junction differs from germline and may be a read error. This rearrangement joins TRBV6-5 to TRBJ2-7, with D perhaps matching TRBD1 (5 bases). CDR1 is MNHEY, CDR2 SVGAGI, per germline. CDR3 length equals 13 residues. The CDR3 sequence is CASCYFQGSEQYF. CDR3 nucleotide sequence: TGTGCCAGCTGTTATTTTCAGGGTTCCGAGCAGTACTTC.

The chain carries TRBV27 and TRBJ2-1, with D possibly being TRBD2 (5 bases). There are 15 residues in the CDR3. The V end lost 6 bases, the J end lost 1 base, and 13 bases lay between the germline ends. From germline, CDR1 is MNHEY and CDR2 SMNVEV (reference sequence). The CDR3 here is CASRHLAESYNEQFF. The CDR3 DNA sequence: TGTGCCAGCAGACATCTAGCCGAGTCCTACAATGAGCAGTTCTTC.

This chain connects TRBV25-1 to TRBJ2-5; D gene unclear. Trimming left V 4 bases short and J 7 bases short, with 16 bases between. This CDR3 contains 14 residues. CDR1 and CDR2 (germline): MGHDK, SYGVNS. CDR3 residues: CASSAESPVGTQYF. CDR3 nucleotides: TGTGCCAGCAGTGCGGAAAGTCCGGTCGGGACCCAGTACTTC.

This sequence joins TRBV7-3 and TRBJ2-6; 7 nucleotides line up with TRBD1. V shed 5 bases, J shed 2 bases, and the junction held 6 bases outside the gene matches. The CDR3 length is 16 residues. CDR1 and CDR2 (germline): SGHTA, FQGTGA. The CDR3 sequence: CASSRIRGPGANVLTF. CDR3 bases: TGTGCCAGCAGCCGAATTAGGGGGCCTGGGGCCAACGTCCTGACTTTC. Supplemented by reference TRBV7-3 and TRBJ2-6, the full variable domain reads GAGVSQTPSNKVTEKGKYVELRCDPISGHTALYWYRQSLGQGPEFLIYFQGTGAADDSGLPNDRFFAVRPEGSVSTLKIQRTERGDSAVYLCASSRIRGPGANVLTFGAGSRLTVL.

V is TRBV6-6 and J is TRBJ2-3; 8 bases align to TRBD2. Losses at the gene ends were 6 bases for V and 7 bases for J; bases not matched to a gene: 9. The V gene's germline CDR1 is MNHNY and CDR2 SVGAGI (reference sequence). This CDR3 is 14 amino acids long. In DNA, the CDR3 is TGTGCCAGCAGCCTCCGGGGACTAGAGAATACGCAGTATTTT. Residues: CASSLRGLENTQYF.

This clonotype was picked up many times. This chain connects TRBV5-1 to TRBJ1-1; the match to TRBD1 covers 8 bases. CDR3 size: 14 residues. The V segment lost 0 bases and the J segment 8 bases; nucleotides outside the gene matches: 6. Germline V CDR1 and CDR2: SGHRS, YFSETQ. The CDR3 DNA reads TGCGCCAGCAGCTTGGGGGACAGGTCCGGCGAAGCTTTCTTT. Translating gives CASSLGDRSGEAFF.

There are many counts of this clonotype. The rearrangement joins TRBV7-8 to TRBJ2-3; 11 bases are shared with TRBD1. This CDR3 has 15 residues. Germline CDR1 SGHVS, CDR2 FQNEAQ. The J segment lost 8 bases and the V segment lost 4 bases, leaving 8 bases of the junction unmatched. The DNA for the CDR3 is TGTGCCAGCAGCTCCATGGACAGGGGGCTGGGTACGCAGTATTTT. Translating gives CASSSMDRGLGTQYF.

The chain couples TRBV29-1 to TRBJ2-5; TRBD2 matches at 8 bases. Germline trimming cut 7 bases from V and 3 bases from J; bases unmatched to any gene: 4. Germline V gene data show CDR1 as SQVTM and CDR2 as ANQGSEA. The CDR3 has 12 residues. CDR3 in DNA: TGCAGCGAGACTAGCGTAAAAGAGACCCAGTACTTC. It yields the protein CSETSVKETQYF.

V usage is TRBV28 and J usage is TRBJ2-7, with 9 bases identical to TRBD1. The germline CDR1 and CDR2 sequences are MDHEN and SYDVKM. The CDR3 has 19 amino acids. The trim removed 5 bases at V and 3 bases at J, leaving 20 bases unmatched. The CDR3 bases are TGTGCCAGCAGTCTAAGTAGAGCCGGGACAGGGAAAAAGAACTACGAGCAGTACTTC. It is translated as CASSLSRAGTGKKNYEQYF.

This clonotype has ten or more counts. CDR3 sequence reads: CASLLGLAGTDTQYF. The CDR3 bases are TGTGCCAGCCTGCTCGGGCTAGCGGGGACAGATACGCAGTATTTT. The chain uses TRBV7-9 and TRBJ2-3, with 9 bases aligning to TRBD2. This CDR3 is 15 amino acids long. Germline CDR1 SEHNR, CDR2 FQNEAQ (reference sequence). With 8 bases clipped from V and 3 bases from J, the junction kept 9 bases outside the gene matches.

This clonotype turned up a few times. The CDR3 protein is CASSWTSGRYTGELFF. The CDR3 coding sequence is TGTGCCAGCAGCTGGACTAGCGGGAGGTACACCGGGGAGCTGTTTTTT. The chain links TRBV11-2 to TRBJ2-2, with TRBD2 matching over 14 bases. Trimming cost V 4 bases and J 3 bases; bases outside gene matches: 1. Germline CDR1 SGHAT, CDR2 FQNNGV. This CDR3 has 16 residues. Variable domain in full (rest from reference TRBV11-2 and TRBJ2-2): EAGVAQSPRYKIIEKRQSVAFWCNPISGHATLYWYQQILGQGPKLLIQFQNNGVVDDSQLPKDRFSAERLKGVDSTLKIQPAKLEDSAVYLCASSWTSGRYTGELFFGEGSRLTVL.

This clonotype was counted many times. J is TRBJ2-1 and V is TRBV2; 9 nucleotides align to TRBD2. Germline V gene lookup returns CDR1 SNHLY and CDR2 FYNNEI. The junction had 14 bases not matched to a gene; V was cut back by 5 bases and J by 9 bases. The CDR3 covers 16 residues. The CDR3 is CASSPRGSGRIGEQFF. As DNA, the CDR3 is TGTGCCAGCAGTCCCCGAGGGAGCGGGAGGATCGGTGAGCAGTTCTTC.

The table lists this clonotype with a few counts. This chain uses TRBV20-1 with TRBJ1-4; D remains unclear. Trimming cost V 1 base and J 7 bases, with 10 bases left between them. CDR3 length: 13 residues. The germline CDR1 and CDR2 sequences are DFQATT and SNEGSKA (reference sequence). The CDR3 region has the DNA TGCAGTGCTAGAGCGGAGAAGCGTGAAAAACTGTTTTTT. It translates to CSARAEKREKLFF.

This clonotype was picked up a small number of times. This chain uses TRBV7-8 with TRBJ2-2, with 7 bases that match TRBD2. The CDR3 runs 17 residues. Trimming cost V 2 bases and J 3 bases; bases outside gene matches: 9. Germline V lookup: CDR1 SGHVS, CDR2 FQNEAQ. The CDR3 here is CASSLKERGIYTGELFF. The CDR3 DNA is TGTGCCAGCAGCTTAAAGGAGCGGGGTATATACACCGGGGAGCTGTTTTTT.

Of note for this clonotype: One end of the junction does not line up with germline, which may come from a read error. The chain joins TRBV18 to TRBJ2-1, with D possibly being TRBD2 (8 bases). From germline, CDR1 is KGHSH and CDR2 LQKENI. The CDR3 has 16 amino acids. The CDR3 is CASSPQGPGTRAGRSF. CDR3 DNA sequence: TGTGCCAGCTCGCCACAGGGGCCCGGGACTAGAGCCGGGAGGAGCTTC. The full variable domain, its missing parts supplied by reference TRBV18 and TRBJ2-1, is NAGVMQNPRHLVRRRGQEARLRCSPMKGHSHVYWYRQLPEEGLKFMVYLQKENIIDESGMPKERFSAEFPKEGPSILRIQQVVRGDSAAYFCASSPQGPGTRAGRSFGPGTRLTVL.

In its sample, this clonotype was seen many times. This sequence joins TRBV16 and TRBJ1-4; 10 nucleotides line up with TRBD1. CDR1 and CDR2 from the germline V gene are KGHSY and FQNENV. The CDR3 has 15 residues. J was trimmed by 7 bases and V by 3 bases; bases with no gene match: 5. The CDR3 nucleotides read TGTGCCAGCAGCCAGGCCTGGACAGGGGGTGAAAAACTGTTTTTT. It yields the protein CASSQAWTGGEKLFF.

V and J are TRBV12-3 or TRBV12-4 and TRBJ2-1; either TRBD1 or TRBD2 may fit D (5 bases each). CDR3 length: 12 residues. Trimming removed 3 bases at V and 10 bases at J, with 10 bases between. The CDR3 region has the DNA TGTGCCAGCAGTTTGGGGGTACCCGAGCAGTTCTTC. Its translation: CASSLGVPEQFF.

This clonotype was counted at least ten times. The CDR3 protein is CASSSPPYEQYF. The CDR3 DNA follows: TGTGCCAGCAGCTCGCCTCCCTACGAGCAGTACTTC. The chain combines TRBV6-2 or TRBV6-3 with TRBJ2-7; unclear D gene. This CDR3 spans 12 amino acids. Trimming removed 6 bases at V and 2 bases at J, with 8 bases between. Germline CDR1 reads MNHEY; CDR2 reads SVGEGT.